A selection of T cell receptor beta chains follows, all from one sample in a study of CD4+ T cells in melanoma. Data came from immunoSEQ multiplex PCR; TCRdb stores just in-frame clones and leaves some out. This table holds several thousand clones, 62% found once. The specimen was cells from a culture (not recorded whether cultured in vitro). The receptors come from a human donor with melanoma. Both conserved end residues are part of each CDR3. Each record gives: J gene, D gene, clone size, V gene, CDR3 protein, CDR3 DNA. The D gene is left open where the match is weak. Not all rows give a size; the values are once, few, many and, for expanded clones, a class.

J: TRBJ2-7; D: .; size: few; V: TRBV7-2; CDR3: CASSLNAGHYEQYF; DNA: TGTGCCAGCAGCTTAAACGCAGGACACTACGAGCAGTACTTC
J: TRBJ1-6; D: .; size: .; V: TRBV6-6; CDR3: CASSLGEYNSPLHF; DNA: TGTGCCAGCTCCCTGGGGGAATACAATTCACCCCTCCACTTT
J: TRBJ1-1; D: .; size: .; V: TRBV11-2; CDR3: CASSPQVGQTNTEAFF; DNA: TGTGCCAGCAGCCCCCAGGTTGGACAAACGAACACTGAAGCTTTCTTT
J: TRBJ1-5; D: .; size: .; V: TRBV6-5; CDR3: CASRGGGGNQPQHF; DNA: TGTGCCAGCAGGGGAGGGGGTGGCAATCAGCCCCAGCATTTT
J: TRBJ2-5; D: TRBD2; size: once; V: TRBV6-5; CDR3: CASSYGGEGKIGQYF; DNA: TGTGCCAGCAGTTACGGGGGGGAGGGGAAGATAGGCCAGTACTTC
J: TRBJ2-7; D: .; size: .; V: TRBV10-2; CDR3: CASSERDSTYEQYF; DNA: TGTGCCAGCAGTGAAAGGGACTCGACCTACGAGCAGTACTTC
J: TRBJ2-7; D: .; size: once; V: TRBV5-1; CDR3: CASSLTAYEQYF; DNA: TGCGCCAGCAGCTTGACTGCCTACGAGCAGTACTTC
J: TRBJ2-7; D: TRBD1; size: few; V: TRBV6-5; CDR3: CASSYSTGSFEQYF; DNA: TGTGCCAGCAGTTACTCGACAGGGTCCTTCGAGCAGTACTTC
J: TRBJ2-7; D: TRBD1; size: .; V: TRBV5-4; CDR3: CASSRDSPSEQYF; DNA: TGTGCCAGCAGCAGGGACAGCCCCAGTGAGCAGTACTTC
J: TRBJ2-7; D: TRBD2; size: medium-sized; V: TRBV5-1; CDR3: CASSPTLGLAGFSYEQYF; DNA: TGCGCCAGCAGCCCAACATTAGGACTAGCGGGGTTCTCCTACGAGCAGTACTTC
J: TRBJ2-1; D: .; size: .; V: TRBV27; CDR3: CASSQGNEQFF; DNA: TGTGCCAGCAGCCAGGGGAATGAGCAGTTCTTC
J: TRBJ1-1; D: TRBD1; size: few; V: TRBV6-1; CDR3: CASHRDRGTEAFF; DNA: TGTGCCAGTCACCGGGACAGGGGCACTGAAGCTTTCTTT
J: TRBJ1-2; D: .; size: .; V: TRBV18; CDR3: CASSRIETPPNYGYTF; DNA: TGTGCCAGCTCCCGTATCGAGACACCTCCTAACTATGGCTACACCTTC
J: TRBJ1-2; D: .; size: .; V: TRBV20-1; CDR3: CSASGYGYTF; DNA: TGCAGTGCTAGCGGCTATGGCTACACCTTC
J: TRBJ2-1; D: .; size: few; V: TRBV6-1; CDR3: CASSEARDDEQFF; DNA: TGTGCCAGCAGTGAAGCCAGGGACGATGAGCAGTTCTTC
J: TRBJ2-7; D: .; size: .; V: TRBV5-4; CDR3: CASSLAGVKPYEQYF; DNA: TGTGCCAGCAGCTTGGCGGGGGTAAAGCCCTACGAGCAGTACTTC
J: TRBJ1-1; D: TRBD1; size: few; V: TRBV19; CDR3: CASSAKGTGLNTEAFF; DNA: TGTGCCAGTAGTGCAAAAGGGACAGGGCTGAACACTGAAGCTTTCTTT
J: TRBJ1-1; D: TRBD1; size: .; V: TRBV28; CDR3: CASSRGGQANTEAFF; DNA: TGTGCCAGCAGTAGAGGGGGACAGGCAAACACTGAAGCTTTCTTT
J: TRBJ2-1; D: .; size: .; V: TRBV13; CDR3: CASSPQGNEQFF; DNA: TGTGCCAGCAGCCCTCAGGGGAATGAGCAGTTCTTC
J: TRBJ2-5; D: TRBD1; size: .; V: TRBV7-9; CDR3: CASSLTTGGPQETQYF; DNA: TGTGCCAGCAGCTTAACCACAGGGGGCCCACAAGAGACCCAGTACTTC
J: TRBJ2-7; D: .; size: .; V: TRBV5-6; CDR3: CASSPDVSSYEQYF; DNA: TGTGCCAGCAGTCCTGACGTCTCCTCCTACGAGCAGTACTTC
J: TRBJ2-3; D: .; size: .; V: TRBV7-9; CDR3: CASSSPVADTQYF; DNA: TGTGCCAGCAGCTCCCCCGTCGCGGATACGCAGTATTTT
J: TRBJ2-7; D: TRBD1; size: large; V: TRBV9; CDR3: CASSGTYRGEQYF; DNA: TGTGCCAGCAGCGGAACCTACAGGGGCGAGCAGTACTTC
J: TRBJ2-5; D: .; size: .; V: TRBV9; CDR3: CASSREETQYF; DNA: TGTGCCAGCAGCAGAGAAGAGACCCAGTACTTC
J: TRBJ2-7; D: .; size: .; V: TRBV6-5; CDR3: CASVTGSYEQYF; DNA: TGTGCCAGCGTAACGGGTTCCTACGAGCAGTACTTC
J: TRBJ2-7; D: .; size: .; V: TRBV29-1; CDR3: CSVVTVNEQYF; DNA: TGCAGCGTTGTGACAGTCAACGAGCAGTACTTC
J: TRBJ2-3; D: TRBD2; size: .; V: TRBV7-8; CDR3: CASSRTSGGADTQYF; DNA: TGTGCCAGCAGCCGGACTAGCGGGGGTGCAGATACGCAGTATTTT
J: TRBJ1-1; D: .; size: .; V: TRBV5-6; CDR3: CASSLAGGLGEAFF; DNA: TGTGCCAGCAGCTTGGCCGGGGGGCTAGGTGAAGCTTTCTTT